This T cell receptor beta chain was recovered during a study of blood T cell repertoires in COVID-19. Study-wide background: Some COVID-19 samples were acute and others convalescent; all came from the United States, Italy and Spain. Nucleic acid was either cDNA or gDNA, and it came from T cells, B-cell-depleted T cells, or PBMCs.

A Seattle source enrolled patients during active infection and followed them longitudinally. In the study's own analysis: Amplification with reference gene primers provided the estimates of nucleated cell counts. Using immunoSEQ multiplex PCR, the repertoire was profiled, and TCRdb retains in-frame clones only, with some absent. That table supplies the V and J calls and clone size; D and trimming were determined from the DNA. The sample consists of approximately 160,000 clones, 85% to 95% of them appearing once. Sequenced sample: peripheral blood. This TCR came from a woman aged 55-69 years with COVID-19, enrolled during active disease.

For the CDR3, the DNA is TGTGCCAGCAGCCAAGAGAGGGGAGGGGTAAACGGGGAGCTGTTTTTT. Translating gives CASSQERGGVNGELFF. The chain has TRBV4-2 and TRBJ2-2; TRBD2 matches at 7 bases. Per the germline V gene, CDR1 is LGHNA and CDR2 is YNFKEQ. V dropped 0 bases and J dropped 7; count of bases not matched to a gene: 8. The CDR3 has 16 amino acids.